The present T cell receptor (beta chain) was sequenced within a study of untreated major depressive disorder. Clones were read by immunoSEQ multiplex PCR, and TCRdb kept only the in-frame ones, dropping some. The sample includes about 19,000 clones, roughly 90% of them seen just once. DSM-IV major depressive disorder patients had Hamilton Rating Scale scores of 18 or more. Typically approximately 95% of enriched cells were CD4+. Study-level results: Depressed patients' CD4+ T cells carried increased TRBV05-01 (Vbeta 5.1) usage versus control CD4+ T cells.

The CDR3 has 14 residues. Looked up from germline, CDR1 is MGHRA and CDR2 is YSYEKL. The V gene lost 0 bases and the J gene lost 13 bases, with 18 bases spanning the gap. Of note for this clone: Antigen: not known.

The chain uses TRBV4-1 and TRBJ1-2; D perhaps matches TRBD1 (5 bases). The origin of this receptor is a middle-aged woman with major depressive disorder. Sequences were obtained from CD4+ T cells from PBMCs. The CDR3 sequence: CASSQDGARVVGTF. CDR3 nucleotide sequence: TGCGCCAGCAGCCAAGACGGCGCCAGGGTCGTTGGCACCTTC.